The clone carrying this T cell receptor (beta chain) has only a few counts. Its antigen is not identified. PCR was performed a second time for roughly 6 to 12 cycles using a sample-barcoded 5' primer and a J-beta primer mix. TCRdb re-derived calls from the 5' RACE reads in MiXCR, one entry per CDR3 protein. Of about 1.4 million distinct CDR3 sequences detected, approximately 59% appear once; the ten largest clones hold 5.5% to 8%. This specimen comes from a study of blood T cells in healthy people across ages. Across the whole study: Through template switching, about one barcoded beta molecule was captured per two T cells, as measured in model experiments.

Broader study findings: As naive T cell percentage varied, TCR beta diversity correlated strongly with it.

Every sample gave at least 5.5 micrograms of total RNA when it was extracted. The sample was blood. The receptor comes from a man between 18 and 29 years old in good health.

The CDR3 is CATSLAGADTQYF. Here the CDR3 DNA reads TGTGCCACCAGTCTAGCGGGAGCAGATACGCAGTATTTT. The chain combines TRBV24-1 with TRBJ2-3, with 10 bases matching TRBD2. Trimming removed 6 bases from V and 4 bases from J; junction bases left unmatched: 0. The CDR3 totals 13 residues. The germline gives CDR1 KGHDR, CDR2 SFDVKD.